Sequencing of this TCR beta chain was carried out in a study of long-term antiretroviral therapy in people with HIV. Study-wide results and limits: ART preceded a rise in diversity that nonetheless stayed lower than in transplant donor controls. When set beside controls, HIV repertoires had CDR3 length ranges that were narrower. Blood draws took place between 2004 and 2017 and possibly involved older ART regimens.

Researchers ran immunoSEQ v3.0 at survey level. The method was immunoSEQ multiplex PCR; TCRdb's version includes in-frame clones alone and lacks a portion of them. The repertoire holds 30,000 to 50,000 clones, around 85% seen once, with about 5.7% in the top ten. The study used samples holding 1-10 million cryopreserved PBMC before DNA extraction. To note about this clone: Antigen unknown.

This specimen consisted of unsorted PBMCs, obtained 3.1 years after starting antiretroviral therapy. The source is a woman between 50 and 59 years old with HIV.

The chain's CDR3 is CASSKPPQGNGQETQYF. For the CDR3, the DNA is TGTGCCAGCAGCAAACCCCCACAGGGTAATGGCCAAGAGACCCAGTACTTC. V and J are TRBV5-6 and TRBJ2-5; possible D gene TRBD1, 6 bases. This CDR3 contains 17 residues. V was shortened by 4 bases and J by 1 base, with 20 bases between the two germline ends. CDR1 SGHDT and CDR2 YYEEEE come from the germline V gene.